Described below is a single TCR beta chain sequence and its context. No antigen is known for it. These data originate in a study of cytomegalovirus exposure and HLA in healthy donors. About the study: An early data release held some 89 million unique TCRs from HLA-typed donors.

Use of 60 Vbeta and 13 Jbeta primers characterized the PCR. Using immunoSEQ multiplex PCR, the repertoire was profiled, and TCRdb retains in-frame clones only, with some absent. The sample contains over 150,000 clones, 75% of which appear only once. V lost 3 bases, J lost 3 bases, and 14 bases lay in between. The CDR3 is 15 amino acids. Germline assignment: CDR1 ENHRY and CDR2 SYGVKD. Overall study findings and caveats: With DRB1 most and HLA-C fewest, TCR association rates differed between HLA loci in a later analysis.

The gene calls are TRBV10-3 and TRBJ2-5; D perhaps matches TRBD2 (6 bases). The sequence was obtained from a man between 18 and 35 years old in good health and CMV-seronegative. Sample: PBMCs. The CDR3 loop reads CAISEPTPGEETQYF. The CDR3 DNA reads as TGTGCCATCAGTGAACCAACCCCGGGGGAAGAGACCCAGTACTTC.